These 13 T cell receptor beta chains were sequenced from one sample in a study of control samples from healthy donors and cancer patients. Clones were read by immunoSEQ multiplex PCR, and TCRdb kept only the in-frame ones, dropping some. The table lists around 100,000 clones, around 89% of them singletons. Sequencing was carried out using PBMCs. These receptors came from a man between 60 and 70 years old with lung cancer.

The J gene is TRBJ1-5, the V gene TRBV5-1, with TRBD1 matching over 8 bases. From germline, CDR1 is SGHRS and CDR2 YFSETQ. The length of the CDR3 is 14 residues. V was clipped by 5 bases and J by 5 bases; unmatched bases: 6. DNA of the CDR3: TGCGCCAGCAGTGCTGGACAGGGCGATCAGCCCCAGCATTTT. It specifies CASSAGQGDQPQHF. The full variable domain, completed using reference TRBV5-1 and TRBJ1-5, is KAGVTQTPRYLIKTRGQQVTLSCSPISGHRSVSWYQQTPGQGLQFLFEYFSETQRNKGNFPGRFSGRQFSNSRSEMNVSTLELGDSALYLCASSAGQGDQPQHFGDGTRLSIL.

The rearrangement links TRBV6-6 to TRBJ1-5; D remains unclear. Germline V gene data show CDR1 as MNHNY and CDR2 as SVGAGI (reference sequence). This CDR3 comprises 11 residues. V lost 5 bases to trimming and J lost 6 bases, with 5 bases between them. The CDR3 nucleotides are TGTGCCAGCAGTATAAGTCAGCCCCAGCATTTT. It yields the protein CASSISQPQHF.

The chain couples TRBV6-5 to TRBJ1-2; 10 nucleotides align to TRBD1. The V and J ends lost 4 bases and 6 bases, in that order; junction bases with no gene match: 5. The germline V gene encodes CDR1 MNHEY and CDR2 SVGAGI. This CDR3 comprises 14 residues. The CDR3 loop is CASSWTGGRDGYTF. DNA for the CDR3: TGTGCCAGCAGTTGGACAGGGGGTAGGGATGGCTACACCTTC.

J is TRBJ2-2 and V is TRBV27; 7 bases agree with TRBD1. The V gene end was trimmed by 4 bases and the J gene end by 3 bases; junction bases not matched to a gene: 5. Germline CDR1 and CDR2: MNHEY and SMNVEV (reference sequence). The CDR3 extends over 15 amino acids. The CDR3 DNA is TGTGCCAGCAGTTCGGACAGGCGATACACCGGGGAGCTGTTTTTT. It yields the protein CASSSDRRYTGELFF.

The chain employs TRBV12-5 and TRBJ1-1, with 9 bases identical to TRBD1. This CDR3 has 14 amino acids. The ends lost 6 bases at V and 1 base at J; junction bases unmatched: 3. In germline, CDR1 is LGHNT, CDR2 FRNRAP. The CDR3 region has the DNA TGTGCTAGTGGAACACAGGGGGCGAACACTGAAGCTTTCTTT. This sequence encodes CASGTQGANTEAFF. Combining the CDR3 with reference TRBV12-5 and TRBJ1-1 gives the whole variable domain DARVTQTPRHKVTEMGQEVTMRCQPILGHNTVFWYRQTMMQGLELLAYFRNRAPLDDSGMPKDRFSAEMPDATLATLKIQPSEPRDSAVYFCASGTQGANTEAFFGQGTRLTVV.

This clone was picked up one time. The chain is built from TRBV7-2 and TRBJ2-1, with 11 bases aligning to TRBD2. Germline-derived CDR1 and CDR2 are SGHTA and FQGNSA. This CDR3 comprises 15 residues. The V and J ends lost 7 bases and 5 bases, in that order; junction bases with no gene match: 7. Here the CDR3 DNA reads TGTGCCAGCATTATAGCGGGGGGGTTCCACAATGAGCAGTTCTTC. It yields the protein CASIIAGGFHNEQFF.

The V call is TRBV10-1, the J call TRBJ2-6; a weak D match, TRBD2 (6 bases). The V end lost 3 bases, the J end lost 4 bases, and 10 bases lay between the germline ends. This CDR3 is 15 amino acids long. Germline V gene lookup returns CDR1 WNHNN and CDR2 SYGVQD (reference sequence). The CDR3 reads CASSDGGAGANVLTF. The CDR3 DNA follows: TGCGCCAGCAGTGACGGGGGAGCCGGGGCCAACGTCCTGACTTTC.

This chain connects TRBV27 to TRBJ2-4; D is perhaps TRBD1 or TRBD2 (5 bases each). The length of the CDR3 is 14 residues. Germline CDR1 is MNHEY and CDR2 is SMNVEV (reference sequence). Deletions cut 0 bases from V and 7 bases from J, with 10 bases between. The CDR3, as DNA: TGTGCCAGCAGTTTATCCGGGGCCGGGAACATTCAGTACTTC. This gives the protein CASSLSGAGNIQYF.

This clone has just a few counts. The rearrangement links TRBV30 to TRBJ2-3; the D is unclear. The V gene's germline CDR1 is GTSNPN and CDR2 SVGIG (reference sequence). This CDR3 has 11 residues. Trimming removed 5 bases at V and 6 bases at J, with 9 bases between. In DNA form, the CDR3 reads TGTGCCTGGGGCACATCCGATACGCAGTATTTT. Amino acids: CAWGTSDTQYF.

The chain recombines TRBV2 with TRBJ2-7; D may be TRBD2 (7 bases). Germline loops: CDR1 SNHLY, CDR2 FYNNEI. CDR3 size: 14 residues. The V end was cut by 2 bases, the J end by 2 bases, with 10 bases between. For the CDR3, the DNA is TGTGCCAGCAGTGAACGAGGGGGGGCCTACGAGCAGTACTTC. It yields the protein CASSERGGAYEQYF.

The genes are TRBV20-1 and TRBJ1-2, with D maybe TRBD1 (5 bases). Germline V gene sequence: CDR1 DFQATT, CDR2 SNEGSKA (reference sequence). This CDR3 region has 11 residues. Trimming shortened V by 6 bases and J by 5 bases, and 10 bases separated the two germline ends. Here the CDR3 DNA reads TGCAGTGCCGGGACGGATTATGGCTACACCTTC. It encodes CSAGTDYGYTF.

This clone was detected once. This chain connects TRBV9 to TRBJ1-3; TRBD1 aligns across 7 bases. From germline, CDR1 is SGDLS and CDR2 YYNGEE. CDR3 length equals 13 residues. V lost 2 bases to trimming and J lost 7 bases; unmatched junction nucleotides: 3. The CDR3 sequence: CASSVPGGNTIYF. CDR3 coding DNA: TGTGCCAGCAGCGTCCCAGGGGGTAACACCATATATTTT. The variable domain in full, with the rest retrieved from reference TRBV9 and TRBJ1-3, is DSGVTQTPKHLITATGQRVTLRCSPRSGDLSVYWYQQSLDQGLQFLIQYYNGEERAKGNILERFSAQQFPDLHSELNLSSLELGDSALYFCASSVPGGNTIYFGEGSWLTVV.

The CDR3 region has the DNA TGTGCCAGCAGCATCGGACAGGGCGGAAACACCATATATTTT. Its translation is CASSIGQGGNTIYF. This chain uses TRBV7-2 with TRBJ1-3; 8 bases are shared with TRBD1. Unmatched junction bases numbered 4, after V lost 5 bases and J lost 4 bases. Per germline, CDR1 SGHTA and CDR2 FQGNSA. The CDR3 length is 14 residues.